This entry describes one T cell receptor (beta chain). No antigen is known for it. The record originates from a study of shared clonotypes between healthy human individuals. Overall study findings and caveats: Exclusively blood specimens were collected; tissue repertoires likely differ.

The CDR3 contains 19 residues. Germline V gene lookup returns CDR1 SSHAT and CDR2 FNYEAQ (reference sequence). With V trimmed by 5 bases and J by 4 bases, 15 bases remained unmatched. Over several immunoSEQ plates, each subset's genomic DNA was distributed in even portions. Repertoires were generated with immunoSEQ multiplex PCR, while TCRdb's copy carries only in-frame clones and drops some. Among roughly 450,000 clones listed, 75% to 85% were seen once. The genes are TRBV7-7 and TRBJ2-2, with 11 nucleotides matching TRBD2. Sample: PBMCs. The receptor was isolated from a woman aged 35 to 49 in good health. Some clones in this sample may be carry-over from other donors' samples. CDR3 in DNA: TGTGCCAGCAGCCAAAACCATCCCACTAGCGGGAGCGGCACCGGGGAGCTGTTTTTT. It codes for CASSQNHPTSGSGTGELFF.